This entry lists 25 T cell receptor beta chains sequenced from one sample in a study of T cell clusters in autoimmune cytopenias. One tube held mixed TRB-A and TRB-B primer pools for touch-down PCR. TCRdb reprocessed the multiplex PCR reads; each CDR3 protein has one entry and no DNA is given. The sample table sets out about 6,700 distinct CDR3 sequences. Some 38,000 genome equivalents of blood DNA were amplified for TRB. These same data were also listed under a study on T cell repertoires in aging, cancer and after chemotherapy.

Specimen: peripheral blood. The receptors shown here come from a human donor in good health.

According to its frequency, this clonotype is medium-sized. The CDR3: CASSIEGARTQRYTDTQYF. The chain links TRBV19 to TRBJ2-3; TCRdb picks TRBD1, but there is no DNA to check that call. The CDR3 extends over 19 amino acids. The germline gives CDR1 LNHDA, CDR2 SQIVND (reference sequence). Full variable domain (missing parts from reference TRBV19 and TRBJ2-3): DGGITQSPKYLFRKEGQNVTLSCEQNLNHDAMYWYRQDPGQGLRLIYYSQIVNDFQKGDIAEGYSVSREKKESFPLTVTSAQKNPTAFYLCASSIEGARTQRYTDTQYFGPGTRLTVL.

By frequency, this clonotype registers medium-sized (0.01 to 0.1%). The chain is built from TRBV6-6 and TRBJ2-1; TCRdb lists TRBD2, though no DNA is available to test this call. The germline V gene has CDR1 MNHNY and CDR2 SVGAGI (reference sequence). This CDR3 region has 18 residues. CDR3 in amino acids: CASSYSGQGLVSYNEQFF.

According to its frequency, this clonotype is medium-sized (0.01 to 0.1%). The chain carries TRBV6-6 and TRBJ2-7. Germline V gene sequence: CDR1 MNHNY, CDR2 SVGAGI (reference sequence). The CDR3 length is 14 residues. Here the CDR3 reads CASRPNQVFYEQYF.

Measured by frequency, this clonotype is medium-sized (0.01 to 0.1%). V gene TRBV19 combines with J gene TRBJ1-3; checking the TCRdb D call of TRBD1 is not possible without DNA. Germline CDR1 reads LNHDA; CDR2 reads SQIVND (reference sequence). This CDR3 comprises 14 residues. This chain's CDR3 is CASSAWDRGNTIYF.

The genes are TRBV11-2 and TRBJ2-3. Germline CDR1 is SGHAT and CDR2 is FQNNGV. There are 15 residues in the CDR3. The CDR3 region is CASSLDRGSTDTQYF.

This clonotype is labeled medium-sized based on frequency. The chain is built from TRBV18 and TRBJ1-1; there is no DNA to check the TCRdb D call of TRBD1. CDR1 and CDR2 from the germline V gene are KGHSH and LQKENI. The CDR3 totals 15 residues. CDR3 region: CASSPLSGGITEAFF.

The chain joins TRBV6-5 to TRBJ2-5; TCRdb indicates TRBD2, and absent DNA this call remains unverified. This CDR3 has 14 amino acids. Germline V CDR1 and CDR2: MNHEY, SVGAGI. The chain's CDR3 is CASSNSGLVETQYF.

The chain is built from TRBV18 and TRBJ1-2; TCRdb names TRBD1, which stays unverified in the absence of DNA. CDR1 KGHSH and CDR2 LQKENI come from the germline V gene. The CDR3 contains 18 residues. This CDR3 is CASSQPGTELLRNYGYTF.

By frequency, this clonotype registers medium-sized (0.01 to 0.1%). The CDR3 region is CASSLQGVGNQPQHF. The gene calls are TRBV5-6 and TRBJ1-5; the D call from TCRdb, TRBD1, cannot be confirmed without DNA. CDR3 length equals 15 residues. The germline gives CDR1 SGHDT, CDR2 YYEEEE.

The rearrangement uses TRBV6-5 and TRBJ1-1. The length of the CDR3 is 13 residues. CDR1 MNHEY and CDR2 SVGAGI come from the germline V gene. CDR3 in amino acids: CASSGSLNTEAFF.

By frequency, this clonotype registers medium-sized. The chain links TRBV29-1 to TRBJ1-1. The CDR3 spans 13 residues. Germline loops: CDR1 SQVTM, CDR2 ANQGSEA. The CDR3 here is CSVAVGPNTEAFF. Together with reference TRBV29-1 and TRBJ1-1, the CDR3 gives the full variable domain: SAVISQKPSRDICQRGTSLTIQCQVDSQVTMMFWYRQQPGQSLTLIATANQGSEATYESGFVIDKFPISRPNLTFSTLTVSNMSPEDSSIYLCSVAVGPNTEAFFGQGTRLTVV.

This clonotype shows up as medium-sized by frequency. The rearrangement joins TRBV19 to TRBJ2-7; TCRdb indicates TRBD2, and absent DNA this call remains unverified. CDR3 length equals 14 residues. Per the germline V gene, CDR1 is LNHDA and CDR2 is SQIVND (reference sequence). This CDR3 reads CASSIAGGSYEQYF.

The chain employs TRBV6-5 and TRBJ1-4; the D call from TCRdb, TRBD1, cannot be confirmed without DNA. Looked up from germline, CDR1 is MNHEY and CDR2 is SVGAGI. The CDR3 contains 18 residues. The CDR3 loop reads CASSYRVSPWGTNEKLFF.

CDR3 amino acids: CASSRMTGAADTQYF. The chain combines TRBV7-9 with TRBJ2-3; lacking DNA, the TRBD1 call made by TCRdb goes unchecked. Per germline, CDR1 SEHNR and CDR2 FQNEAQ (reference sequence). The CDR3 covers 15 residues.

V gene TRBV5-4 combines with J gene TRBJ2-7; the D gene TCRdb calls, TRBD2, cannot be checked with no DNA. The CDR3 totals 17 residues. The germline CDR1 and CDR2 sequences are SGHNT and YYREEE (reference sequence). CDR3 sequence: CASSPNNPRDSSYEQYF.

Its frequency marks this clonotype as medium-sized. The chain carries TRBV6-5 and TRBJ2-1; TCRdb gives TRBD2 as the D gene, but with no DNA this cannot be confirmed. Per germline, CDR1 MNHEY and CDR2 SVGAGI. The CDR3 has 14 residues. CDR3 amino acids: CASSYLAGINEQFF.

This clonotype counts as medium-sized by frequency. The chain employs TRBV6-5 and TRBJ2-7. Germline values: CDR1 MNHEY, CDR2 SVGAGI. This CDR3 region has 14 residues. CDR3 in amino acids: CASSLRQTSYEQYF.

This chain uses TRBV24-1 with TRBJ2-1; the TRBD2 assignment by TCRdb is unverifiable without DNA. CDR3 length: 16 residues. Germline CDR1 and CDR2: KGHDR and SFDVKD. The CDR3 loop reads CATSDPSGSTKKEQFF.

The rearrangement links TRBV28 to TRBJ1-4. The CDR3 spans 13 residues. Germline CDR1 reads MDHEN; CDR2 reads SYDVKM. CDR3 loop: CASSLYANEKLFF.

Measured by frequency, this clonotype is medium-sized. This chain joins TRBV19 and TRBJ2-1; TCRdb selects TRBD2, and the lack of DNA leaves this call unchecked. The CDR3 is made up of 13 amino acids. The germline gives CDR1 LNHDA, CDR2 SQIVND (reference sequence). This CDR3 is CASSPDFYNEQFF.

The chain joins TRBV30 to TRBJ1-1; TCRdb returns TRBD1, unconfirmable since there is no DNA. Germline-derived CDR1 and CDR2 are GTSNPN and SVGIG (reference sequence). This CDR3 contains 13 residues. CDR3 loop: CAWASGGNTEAFF.

Considering frequency, this clonotype is medium-sized. V is TRBV6-1 and J is TRBJ2-5; the TCRdb call, TRBD2, lacks DNA for checking. Germline V gene data show CDR1 as MNHNS and CDR2 as SASEGT. This CDR3 comprises 13 residues. The CDR3 here is CASRASGAETQYF.

The V gene is TRBV14, the J gene TRBJ1-2; TCRdb's D gene call, TRBD1, goes unchecked for lack of DNA. Germline V gene data show CDR1 as SGHDN and CDR2 as FVKESK. CDR3 length: 16 residues. This CDR3 reads CASSQDRTGGAEGYTF.

This clonotype shows up as medium-sized by frequency. This chain uses TRBV5-5 with TRBJ2-3; checking the TCRdb D call of TRBD2 is not possible without DNA. The germline V gene encodes CDR1 SGHKS and CDR2 YYEKEE (reference sequence). This CDR3 contains 15 residues. The CDR3 reads CASSPLAGGPNTQYF.

Judged by frequency, this clonotype is medium-sized. The chain links TRBV30 to TRBJ2-7; the TCRdb call, TRBD1, lacks DNA for checking. Germline lookup yields CDR1 GTSNPN and CDR2 SVGIG (reference sequence). CDR3 size: 14 residues. The CDR3 region is CAWSSPGNSYEQYF.